This T cell receptor (beta chain) originates from a study of T cell changes during pregnancy in multiple sclerosis. Assay used: immunoSEQ multiplex PCR; TCRdb lists only in-frame clones, some missing. The sample consists of 78,000 or so clones, approximately 90% of them appearing once. The starting material was peripheral blood, obtained before pregnancy. The receptor was derived from a female donor with multiple sclerosis, enrolled in a pregnancy study.

The DNA for the CDR3 is TGTGCCAGCAGCTCCCTTGAGAGGACCTACGAGCAGTACTTC. Its translation: CASSSLERTYEQYF. V and J are TRBV11-2 and TRBJ2-7; D is undetermined. V lost 4 bases and J 2 bases, leaving 12 bases between the germline ends. This CDR3 is built from 14 residues. Per germline, CDR1 SGHAT and CDR2 FQNNGV.